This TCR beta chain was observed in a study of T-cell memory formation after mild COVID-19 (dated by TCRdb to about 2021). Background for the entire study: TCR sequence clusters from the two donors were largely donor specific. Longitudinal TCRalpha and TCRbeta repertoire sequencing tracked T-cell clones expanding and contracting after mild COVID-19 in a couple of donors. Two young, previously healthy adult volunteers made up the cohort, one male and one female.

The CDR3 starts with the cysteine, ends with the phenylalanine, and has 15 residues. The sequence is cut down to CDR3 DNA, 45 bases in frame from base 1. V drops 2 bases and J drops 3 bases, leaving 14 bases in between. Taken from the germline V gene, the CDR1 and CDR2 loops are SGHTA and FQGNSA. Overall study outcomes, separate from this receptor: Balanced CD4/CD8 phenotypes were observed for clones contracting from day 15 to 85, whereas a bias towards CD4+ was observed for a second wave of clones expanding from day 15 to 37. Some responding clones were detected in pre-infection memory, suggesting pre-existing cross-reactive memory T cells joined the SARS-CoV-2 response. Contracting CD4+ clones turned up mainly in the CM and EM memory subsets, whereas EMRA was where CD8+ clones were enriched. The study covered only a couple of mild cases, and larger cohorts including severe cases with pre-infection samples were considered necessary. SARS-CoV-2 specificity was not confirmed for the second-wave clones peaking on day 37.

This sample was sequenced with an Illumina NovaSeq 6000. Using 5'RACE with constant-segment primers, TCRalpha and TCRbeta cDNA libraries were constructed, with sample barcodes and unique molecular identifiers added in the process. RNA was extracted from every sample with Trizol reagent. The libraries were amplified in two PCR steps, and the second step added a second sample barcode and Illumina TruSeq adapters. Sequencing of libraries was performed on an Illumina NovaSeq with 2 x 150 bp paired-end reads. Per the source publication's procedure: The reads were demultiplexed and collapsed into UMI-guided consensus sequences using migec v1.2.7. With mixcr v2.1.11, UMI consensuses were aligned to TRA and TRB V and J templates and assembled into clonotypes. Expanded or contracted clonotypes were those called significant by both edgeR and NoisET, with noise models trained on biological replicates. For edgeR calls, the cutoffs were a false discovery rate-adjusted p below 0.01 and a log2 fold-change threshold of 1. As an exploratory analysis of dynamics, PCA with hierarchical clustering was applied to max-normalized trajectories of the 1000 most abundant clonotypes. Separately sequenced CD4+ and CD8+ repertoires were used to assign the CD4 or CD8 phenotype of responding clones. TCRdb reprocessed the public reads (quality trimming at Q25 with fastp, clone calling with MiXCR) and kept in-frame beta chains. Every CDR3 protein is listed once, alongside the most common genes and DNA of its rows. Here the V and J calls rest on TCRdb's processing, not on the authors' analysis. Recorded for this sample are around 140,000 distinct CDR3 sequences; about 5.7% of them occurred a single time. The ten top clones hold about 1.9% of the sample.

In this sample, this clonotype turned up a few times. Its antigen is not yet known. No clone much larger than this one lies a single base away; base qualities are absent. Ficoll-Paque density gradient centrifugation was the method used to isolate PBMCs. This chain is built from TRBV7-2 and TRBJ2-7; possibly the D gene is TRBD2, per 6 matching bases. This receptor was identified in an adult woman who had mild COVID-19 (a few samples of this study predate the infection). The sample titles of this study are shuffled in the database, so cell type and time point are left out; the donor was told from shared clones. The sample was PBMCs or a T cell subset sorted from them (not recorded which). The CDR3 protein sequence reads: CASSLSGSGYYEQYF. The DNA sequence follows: TGTGCCAGCAGCTTAAGTGGTAGCGGCTACTACGAGCAGTACTTC.